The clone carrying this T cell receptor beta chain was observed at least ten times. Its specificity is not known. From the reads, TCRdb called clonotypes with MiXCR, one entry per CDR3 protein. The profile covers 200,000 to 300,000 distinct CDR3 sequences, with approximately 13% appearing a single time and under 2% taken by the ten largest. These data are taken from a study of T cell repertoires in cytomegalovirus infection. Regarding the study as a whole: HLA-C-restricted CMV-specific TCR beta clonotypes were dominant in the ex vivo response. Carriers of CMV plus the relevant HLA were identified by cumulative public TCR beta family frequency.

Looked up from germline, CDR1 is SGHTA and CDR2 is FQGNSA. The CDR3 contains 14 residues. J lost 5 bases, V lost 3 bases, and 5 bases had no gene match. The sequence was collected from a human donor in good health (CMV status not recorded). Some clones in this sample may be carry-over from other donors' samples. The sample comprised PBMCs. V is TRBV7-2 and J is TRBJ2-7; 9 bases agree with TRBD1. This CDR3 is CASSFRDRVHEQYF. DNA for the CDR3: TGTGCCAGCAGCTTTAGGGACAGGGTCCACGAGCAGTACTTC.